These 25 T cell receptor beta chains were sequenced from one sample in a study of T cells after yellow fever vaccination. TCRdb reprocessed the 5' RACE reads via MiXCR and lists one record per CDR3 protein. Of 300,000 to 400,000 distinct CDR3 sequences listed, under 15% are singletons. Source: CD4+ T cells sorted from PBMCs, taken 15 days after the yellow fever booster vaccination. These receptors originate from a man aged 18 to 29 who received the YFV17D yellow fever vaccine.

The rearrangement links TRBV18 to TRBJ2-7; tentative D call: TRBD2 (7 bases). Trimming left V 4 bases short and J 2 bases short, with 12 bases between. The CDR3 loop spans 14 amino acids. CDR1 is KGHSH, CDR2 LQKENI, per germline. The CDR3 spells CASSRGGGTYEQYV. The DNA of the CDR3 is TGTGCCAGCTCACGAGGGGGGGGGACCTACGAGCAGTACGTC.

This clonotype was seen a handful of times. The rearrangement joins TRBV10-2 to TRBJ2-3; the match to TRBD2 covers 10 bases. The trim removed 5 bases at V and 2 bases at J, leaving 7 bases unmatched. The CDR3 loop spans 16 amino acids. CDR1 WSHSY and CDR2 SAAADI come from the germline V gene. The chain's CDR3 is CASSNFLAGATDTQYF. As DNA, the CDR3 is TGCGCCAGCAGTAATTTCCTAGCGGGGGCCACAGATACGCAGTATTTT.

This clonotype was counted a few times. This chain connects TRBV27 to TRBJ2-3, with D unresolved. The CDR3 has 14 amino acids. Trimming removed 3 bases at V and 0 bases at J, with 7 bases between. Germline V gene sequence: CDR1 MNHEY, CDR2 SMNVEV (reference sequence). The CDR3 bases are TGTGCCAGCAGTTTTGGTTATAGCACAGATACGCAGTATTTT. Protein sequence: CASSFGYSTDTQYF.

The CDR3 nucleotides are TGCGCCAGCAGCCAACTCGGACTGACTCCTGGGCCCCTCCACTTT. Its translation: CASSQLGLTPGPLHF. V and J are TRBV4-3 and TRBJ1-6, with D unresolved. The CDR3 totals 15 residues. In germline, CDR1 is LGHNA, CDR2 YSLEER. V gave up 2 bases and J gave up 13 bases, with 18 bases separating them.

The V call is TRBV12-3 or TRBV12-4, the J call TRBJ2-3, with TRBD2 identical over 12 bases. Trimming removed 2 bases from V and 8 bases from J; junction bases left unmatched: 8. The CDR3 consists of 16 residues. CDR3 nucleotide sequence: TGTGCCAGCAGTTTATGGACTAGCGGGGAGCAGGGTACGCAGTATTTT. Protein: CASSLWTSGEQGTQYF.

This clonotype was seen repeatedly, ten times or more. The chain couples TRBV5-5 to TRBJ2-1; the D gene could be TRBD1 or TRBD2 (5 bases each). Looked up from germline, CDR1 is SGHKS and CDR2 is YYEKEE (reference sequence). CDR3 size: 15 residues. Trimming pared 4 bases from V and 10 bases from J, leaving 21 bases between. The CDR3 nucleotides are TGTGCCAGCAGCGGAAGAACCGGGGCTCGTGGGGAGCAGTTCTTC. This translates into CASSGRTGARGEQFF. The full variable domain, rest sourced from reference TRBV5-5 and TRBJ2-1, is DAGVTQSPTHLIKTRGQQVTLRCSPISGHKSVSWYQQVLGQGPQFIFQYYEKEERGRGNFPDRFSARQFPNYSSELNVNALLLGDSALYLCASSGRTGARGEQFFGPGTRLTVL.

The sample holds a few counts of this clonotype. The CDR3 sequence is CASSQRQGSEAFF. CDR3 nucleotide sequence: TGTGCCAGCAGCCAGAGACAGGGATCTGAAGCTTTCTTT. This chain uses TRBV3-1 with TRBJ1-1, with 7 positions matching TRBD1. This CDR3 has 13 residues. The J segment lost 6 bases and the V segment lost 3 bases, leaving 4 bases of the junction unmatched. Germline V lookup: CDR1 LGHDT, CDR2 YNNKEL (reference sequence).

CDR3: CASSQGSWTDTQYF. The DNA of the CDR3 is TGTGCCAGCAGCCAAGGGTCATGGACAGATACGCAGTATTTT. V gene TRBV4-2 combines with J gene TRBJ2-3; D gene unclear. The CDR3 runs to 14 residues. The germline gives CDR1 LGHNA, CDR2 YNFKEQ. V dropped 1 base and J dropped 3 bases, with 8 bases sitting between them.

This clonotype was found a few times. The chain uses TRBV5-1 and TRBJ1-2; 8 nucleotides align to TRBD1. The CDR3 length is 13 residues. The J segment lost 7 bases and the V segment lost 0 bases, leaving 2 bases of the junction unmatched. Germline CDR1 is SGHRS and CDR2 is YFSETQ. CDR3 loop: CASSLETGAGYTF. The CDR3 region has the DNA TGCGCCAGCAGCTTGGAGACAGGGGCTGGCTACACCTTC.

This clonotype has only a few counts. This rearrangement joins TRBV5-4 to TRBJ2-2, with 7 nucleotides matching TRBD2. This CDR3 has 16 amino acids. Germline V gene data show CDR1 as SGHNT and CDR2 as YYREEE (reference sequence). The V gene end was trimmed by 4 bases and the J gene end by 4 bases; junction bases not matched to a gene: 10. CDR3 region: CASSRAGREGTGELFF. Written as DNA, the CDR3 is TGTGCCAGCAGCAGAGCGGGCAGGGAGGGCACCGGGGAGCTGTTTTTT.

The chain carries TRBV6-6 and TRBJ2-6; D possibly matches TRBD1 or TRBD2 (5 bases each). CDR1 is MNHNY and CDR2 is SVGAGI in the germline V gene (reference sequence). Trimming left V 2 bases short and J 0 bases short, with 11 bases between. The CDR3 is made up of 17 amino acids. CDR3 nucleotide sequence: TGTGCCAGCAGTTACCTGGGACGAACCTCTGGGGCCAACGTCCTGACTTTC. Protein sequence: CASSYLGRTSGANVLTF.

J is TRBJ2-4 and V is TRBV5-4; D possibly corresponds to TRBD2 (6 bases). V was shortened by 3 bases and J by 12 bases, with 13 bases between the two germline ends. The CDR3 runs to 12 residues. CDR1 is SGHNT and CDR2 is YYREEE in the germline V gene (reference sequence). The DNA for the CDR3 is TGTGCCAGCAGCTGGGAGGAGGGTGGTCAGTACTTC. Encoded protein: CASSWEEGGQYF.

CDR3 in amino acids: CASGKGPLHF. The DNA for the CDR3 is TGTGCCAGCGGAAAGGGGCCCCTCCACTTT. This rearrangement joins TRBV3-1 to TRBJ1-6; weak D call: TRBD1 (5 bases). The CDR3 loop spans 10 amino acids. CDR1 is LGHDT and CDR2 is YNNKEL in the germline V gene (reference sequence). V was shortened by 8 bases and J by 13 bases, with 9 bases between the two germline ends.

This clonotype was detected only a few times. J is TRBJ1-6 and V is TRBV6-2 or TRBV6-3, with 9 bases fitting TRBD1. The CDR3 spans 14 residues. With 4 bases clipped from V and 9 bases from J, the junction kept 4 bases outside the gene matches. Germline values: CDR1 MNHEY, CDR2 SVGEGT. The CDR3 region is CASSLTGGSSPLHF. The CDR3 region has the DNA TGTGCCAGCAGTTTAACAGGGGGCAGTTCACCCCTCCACTTT.

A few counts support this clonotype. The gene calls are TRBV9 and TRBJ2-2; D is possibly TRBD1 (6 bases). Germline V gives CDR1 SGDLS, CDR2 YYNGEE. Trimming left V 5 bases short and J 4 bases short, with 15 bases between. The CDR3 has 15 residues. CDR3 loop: CASSPTQGRTGELFF. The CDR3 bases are TGTGCCAGCAGTCCTACCCAGGGGCGCACCGGGGAGCTGTTTTTT.

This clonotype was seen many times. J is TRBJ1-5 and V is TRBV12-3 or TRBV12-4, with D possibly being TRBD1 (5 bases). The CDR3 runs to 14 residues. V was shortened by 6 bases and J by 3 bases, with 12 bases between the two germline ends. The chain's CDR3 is CASREDTANQPQHF. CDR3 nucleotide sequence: TGTGCCAGCAGGGAGGACACGGCCAATCAGCCCCAGCATTTT.

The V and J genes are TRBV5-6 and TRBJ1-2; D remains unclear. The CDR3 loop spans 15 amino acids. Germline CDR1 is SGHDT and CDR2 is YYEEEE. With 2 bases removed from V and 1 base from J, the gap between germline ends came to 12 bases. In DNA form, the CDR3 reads TGTGCCAGCAGCTTTAGACGCAGGTTTAACTATGGCTACACCTTC. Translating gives CASSFRRRFNYGYTF. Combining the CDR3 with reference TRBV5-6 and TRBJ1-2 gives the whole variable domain DAGVTQSPTHLIKTRGQQVTLRCSPKSGHDTVSWYQQALGQGPQFIFQYYEEEERQRGNFPDRFSGHQFPNYSSELNVNALLLGDSALYLCASSFRRRFNYGYTFGSGTRLTVV.

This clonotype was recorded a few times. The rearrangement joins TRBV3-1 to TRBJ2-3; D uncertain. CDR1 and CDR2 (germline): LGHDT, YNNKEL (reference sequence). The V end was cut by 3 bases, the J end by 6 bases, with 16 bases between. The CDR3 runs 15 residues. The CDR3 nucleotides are TGTGCCAGCAGCCAGGGTAACAACCCCCAGGATACGCAGTATTTT. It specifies CASSQGNNPQDTQYF.

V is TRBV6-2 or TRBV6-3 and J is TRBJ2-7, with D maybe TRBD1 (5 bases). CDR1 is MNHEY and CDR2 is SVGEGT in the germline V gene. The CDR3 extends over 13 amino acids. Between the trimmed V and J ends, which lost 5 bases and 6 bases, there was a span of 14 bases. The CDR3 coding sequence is TGTGCCAGCAGTGCCTGGCAGGGCGGCGAGCAGTACGTC. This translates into CASSAWQGGEQYV.

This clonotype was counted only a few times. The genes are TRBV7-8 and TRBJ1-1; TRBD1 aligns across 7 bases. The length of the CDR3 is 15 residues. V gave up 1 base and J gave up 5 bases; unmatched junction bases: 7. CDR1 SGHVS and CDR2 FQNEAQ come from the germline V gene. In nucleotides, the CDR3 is TGTGCCAGCAGCTTAGTTAAGGGGGCGAGGACTGAAGCTTTCTTT. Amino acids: CASSLVKGARTEAFF.

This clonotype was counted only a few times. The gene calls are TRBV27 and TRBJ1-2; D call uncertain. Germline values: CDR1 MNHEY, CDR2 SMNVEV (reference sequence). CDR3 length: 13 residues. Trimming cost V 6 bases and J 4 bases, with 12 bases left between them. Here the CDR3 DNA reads TGTGCCAGCAGAGGCTCGATCGTCTATGGCTACACCTTC. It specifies CASRGSIVYGYTF.

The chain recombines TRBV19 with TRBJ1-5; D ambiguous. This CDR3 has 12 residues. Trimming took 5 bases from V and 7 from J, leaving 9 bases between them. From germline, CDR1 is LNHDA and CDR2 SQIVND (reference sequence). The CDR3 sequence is CASSESEQPQHF. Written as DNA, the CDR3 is TGTGCCAGTAGTGAATCCGAGCAGCCCCAGCATTTT.

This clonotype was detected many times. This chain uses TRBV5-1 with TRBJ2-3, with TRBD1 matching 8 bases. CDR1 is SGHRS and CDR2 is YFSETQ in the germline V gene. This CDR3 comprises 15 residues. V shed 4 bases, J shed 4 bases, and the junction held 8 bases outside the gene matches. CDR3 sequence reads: CASSLRTGPADTQYF. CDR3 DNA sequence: TGCGCCAGCAGCCTTCGGACAGGGCCGGCAGATACGCAGTATTTT. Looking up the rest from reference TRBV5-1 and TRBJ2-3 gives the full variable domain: KAGVTQTPRYLIKTRGQQVTLSCSPISGHRSVSWYQQTPGQGLQFLFEYFSETQRNKGNFPGRFSGRQFSNSRSEMNVSTLELGDSALYLCASSLRTGPADTQYFGPGTRLTVL.

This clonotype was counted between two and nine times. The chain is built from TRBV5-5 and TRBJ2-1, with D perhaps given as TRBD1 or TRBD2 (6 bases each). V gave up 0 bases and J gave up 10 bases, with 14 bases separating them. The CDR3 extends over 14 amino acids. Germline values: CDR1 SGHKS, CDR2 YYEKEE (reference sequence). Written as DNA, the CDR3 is TGTGCCAGCAGCTTGGTGCCGGGGGCGGGGGAGCAGTTCTTC. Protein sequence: CASSLVPGAGEQFF.

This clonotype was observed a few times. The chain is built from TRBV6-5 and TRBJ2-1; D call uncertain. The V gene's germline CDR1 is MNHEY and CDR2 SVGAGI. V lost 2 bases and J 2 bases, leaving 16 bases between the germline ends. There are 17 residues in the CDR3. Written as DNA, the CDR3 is TGTGCCAGCAGTTACAAAAAAGGACCGTTCCCCTACAATGAGCAGTTCTTC. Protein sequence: CASSYKKGPFPYNEQFF.